This TCR beta chain was obtained from a study of cytomegalovirus exposure and HLA in healthy donors. Study at large: Earlier findings included more than 95 million unique TCR beta sequences obtained from about 179 million T cells. General study points: HLA alleles were associated with fewer than 20,000 TCR beta sequences in a later analysis at 0.05 false discovery rate. An analysis that came later showed most CMV-associated TCR beta chains appearing HLA-restricted.

As for this clone: Its cognate antigen is unknown.

PCR primers comprised 60 Vbeta and 13 Jbeta primers. Sequencing was performed with immunoSEQ multiplex PCR; in TCRdb, only in-frame clones are kept and a portion is missing. The sample yields 100,000 to 150,000 clones, over 60% seen once. The study did not record CMV serostatus for this donor. V lost 2 bases, J lost 5 bases, and 6 bases stayed unmatched. The CDR3 runs to 16 residues. CDR1 and CDR2 from the germline V gene are MNHNY and SVGAGI (reference sequence). Specimen: PBMCs. This TCR came from a human donor in good health. The chain recombines TRBV6-6 with TRBJ1-4, with 9 bases identical to TRBD1. The CDR3 region has the DNA TGTGCCAGCAGTTACCCCACCGGGACAGGGAATGAAAAACTGTTTTTT. This encodes CASSYPTGTGNEKLFF.